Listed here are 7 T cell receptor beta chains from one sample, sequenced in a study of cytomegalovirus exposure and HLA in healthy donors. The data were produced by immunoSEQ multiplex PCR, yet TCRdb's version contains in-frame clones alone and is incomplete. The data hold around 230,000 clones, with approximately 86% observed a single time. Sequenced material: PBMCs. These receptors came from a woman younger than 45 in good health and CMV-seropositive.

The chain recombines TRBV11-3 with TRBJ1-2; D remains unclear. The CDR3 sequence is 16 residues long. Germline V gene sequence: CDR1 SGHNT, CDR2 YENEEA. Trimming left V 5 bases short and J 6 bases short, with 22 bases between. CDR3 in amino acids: CASSPSATVAPHGYTF. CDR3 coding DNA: TGTGCCAGCAGCCCAAGCGCGACTGTCGCCCCCCATGGCTACACCTTC.

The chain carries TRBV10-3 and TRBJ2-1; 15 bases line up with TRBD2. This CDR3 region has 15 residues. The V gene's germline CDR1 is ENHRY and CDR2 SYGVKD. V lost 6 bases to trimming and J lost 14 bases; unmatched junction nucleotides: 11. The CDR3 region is CAISEGLAGGAWEFF. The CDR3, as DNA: TGTGCCATCAGCGAGGGACTAGCGGGGGGAGCCTGGGAGTTCTTC.

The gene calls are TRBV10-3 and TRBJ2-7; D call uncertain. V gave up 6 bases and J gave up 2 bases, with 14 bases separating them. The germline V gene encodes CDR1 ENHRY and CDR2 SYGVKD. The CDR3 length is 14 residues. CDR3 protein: CAISDIDGPYEQYF. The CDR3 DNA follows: TGTGCCATCAGCGACATAGACGGTCCCTACGAGCAGTACTTC.

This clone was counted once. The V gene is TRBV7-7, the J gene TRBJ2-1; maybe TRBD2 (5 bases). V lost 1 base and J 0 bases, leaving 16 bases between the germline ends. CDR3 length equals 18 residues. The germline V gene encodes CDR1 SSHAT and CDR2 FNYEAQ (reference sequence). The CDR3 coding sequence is TGTGCCAGCAGCTTAGAGGCGGGCCCCCCAAGCTCCTACAATGAGCAGTTCTTC. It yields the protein CASSLEAGPPSSYNEQFF.

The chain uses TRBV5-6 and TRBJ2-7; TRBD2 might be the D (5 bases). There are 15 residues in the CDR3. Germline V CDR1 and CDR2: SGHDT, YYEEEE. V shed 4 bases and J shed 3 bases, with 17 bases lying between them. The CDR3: CASSRAVGSSYEQYF. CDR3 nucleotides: TGTGCCAGCAGCCGTGCCGTAGGGAGCAGCTACGAGCAGTACTTC.

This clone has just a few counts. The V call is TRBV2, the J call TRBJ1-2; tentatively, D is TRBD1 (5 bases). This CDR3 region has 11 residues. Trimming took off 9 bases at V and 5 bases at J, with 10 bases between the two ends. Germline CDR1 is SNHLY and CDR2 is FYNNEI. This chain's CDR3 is CASKTVYGYTF. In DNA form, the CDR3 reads TGTGCCAGTAAGACAGTTTATGGCTACACCTTC.

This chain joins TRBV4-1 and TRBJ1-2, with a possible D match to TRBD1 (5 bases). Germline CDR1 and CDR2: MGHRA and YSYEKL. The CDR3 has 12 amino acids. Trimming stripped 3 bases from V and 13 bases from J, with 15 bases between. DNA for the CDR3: TGCGCCAGCAGCCAGACGACCAGGGTCTGCACCTTC. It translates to CASSQTTRVCTF.